Presented here are 23 T cell receptor beta chains from one specimen sequenced in a study of cytomegalovirus exposure and HLA in healthy donors. Primers: 60 Vbeta forward and 13 Jbeta reverse. TCRdb's table, derived via immunoSEQ multiplex PCR, lists solely in-frame clones and lacks some. The table records under 150,000 clones, around four fifths of them present only once. The source material was PBMCs. These receptor sequences come from a boy aged 2 to 9 in good health and CMV-seronegative.

The chain recombines TRBV14 with TRBJ2-1, with D uncertain. Per germline, CDR1 SGHDN and CDR2 FVKESK. The CDR3 has 15 amino acids. The V end lost 5 bases, the J end lost 3 bases, and 14 bases lay between the germline ends. The CDR3 DNA reads as TGTGCCAGCAGCGGCTTCCCCCTCTTCTACAATGAGCAGTTCTTC. As protein: CASSGFPLFYNEQFF.

V and J are TRBV10-2 and TRBJ2-5, with TRBD2 as a possible D gene (5 bases). The V end lost 8 bases, the J end lost 1 base, and 14 bases lay between the germline ends. CDR3 size: 14 residues. The germline V gene encodes CDR1 WSHSY and CDR2 SAAADI. The DNA of the CDR3 is TGCGCCAGCGTCGGGAACAGACCCCAAGAGACCCAGTACTTC. Translation: CASVGNRPQETQYF.

The J gene is TRBJ2-1, the V gene TRBV28; D may be TRBD1 (6 bases). Germline CDR1 and CDR2: MDHEN and SYDVKM. Trimming took off 3 bases at V and 4 bases at J, with 13 bases between the two ends. This CDR3 comprises 15 residues. The CDR3 loop reads CASSFVGHKYNEQFF. The CDR3 region has the DNA TGTGCCAGCAGTTTCGTGGGACACAAATACAATGAGCAGTTCTTC.

This clone has just one count. The chain carries TRBV6-4 and TRBJ2-7; 8 nucleotides agree with TRBD2. This CDR3 is 14 amino acids long. Germline CDR1 and CDR2: MRHNA and SNTAGT. The J segment lost 1 base and the V segment lost 3 bases, leaving 2 bases of the junction unmatched. In DNA, the CDR3 is TGTGCCAGCAGTGAAACTAGCGGATCCTACGAGCAGTACTTC. Translating it yields CASSETSGSYEQYF.

This clone occurred a few times. CDR3 nucleotides: TGTGCCTGGAGAGGCCCGGGGGGTTCCAAAAACATTCAGTACTTC. Amino acid sequence: CAWRGPGGSKNIQYF. The chain employs TRBV30 and TRBJ2-4; 7 positions match TRBD2. The CDR3 consists of 15 residues. Germline V CDR1 and CDR2: GTSNPN, SVGIG (reference sequence). V lost 3 bases to trimming and J lost 2 bases; unmatched junction nucleotides: 7.

The chain carries TRBV29-1 and TRBJ2-7; 9 nucleotides match TRBD1. Germline CDR1 is SQVTM and CDR2 is ANQGSEA. This CDR3 spans 16 amino acids. Trimming took 1 base from V and 5 from J; bases not matched to a gene: 12. This chain's CDR3 is CSVEGNTGTGLDEQYF. The CDR3 nucleotides read TGCAGCGTTGAAGGCAATACCGGGACAGGGCTCGACGAGCAGTACTTC.

The V and J genes are TRBV2 and TRBJ2-7; maybe TRBD1 (6 bases). The CDR3 loop spans 15 amino acids. CDR1 SNHLY and CDR2 FYNNEI come from the germline V gene. V dropped 6 bases and J dropped 6 bases, with 21 bases sitting between them. The CDR3 reads CASRKPTGQAVEQYF. CDR3 sequence (DNA): TGTGCCAGCAGAAAGCCGACAGGTCAAGCAGTCGAGCAGTACTTC.

The chain carries TRBV5-4 and TRBJ2-3; a weak D match, TRBD1 (6 bases). Trimming removed 6 bases from V and 2 bases from J, with 13 bases in between. In germline, CDR1 is SGHNT, CDR2 YYREEE (reference sequence). The CDR3 runs 14 residues. CDR3 nucleotide sequence: TGTGCCAGCACCGGACAGCGGAACACAGATACGCAGTATTTT. Translating gives CASTGQRNTDTQYF. Full variable domain (outside the CDR3, taken from reference TRBV5-4 and TRBJ2-3): ETGVTQSPTHLIKTRGQQVTLRCSSQSGHNTVSWYQQALGQGPQFIFQYYREEENGRGNFPPRFSGLQFPNYSSELNVNALELDDSALYLCASTGQRNTDTQYFGPGTRLTVL.

The chain combines TRBV4-1 with TRBJ2-4; TRBD1 is a possible D gene (6 bases). This CDR3 spans 17 amino acids. Per the germline V gene, CDR1 is MGHRA and CDR2 is YSYEKL. V gave up 2 bases and J gave up 0 bases, with 14 bases separating them. CDR3 region: CASSQHTGTLAKNIQYF. In DNA form, the CDR3 reads TGCGCCAGCAGCCAACATACCGGGACACTAGCCAAAAACATTCAGTACTTC.

The chain links TRBV7-9 to TRBJ2-7; 8 bases map to TRBD1. Germline lookup yields CDR1 SEHNR and CDR2 FQNEAQ (reference sequence). V lost 1 base, J lost 6 bases, and 5 bases stayed unmatched. The CDR3 contains 14 residues. The CDR3: CASSLGSTGGEQYF. The CDR3 DNA follows: TGTGCCAGCAGCTTAGGTTCAACAGGGGGCGAGCAGTACTTC.

This clone was detected once. The chain joins TRBV4-2 to TRBJ2-7; TRBD1 aligns across 9 bases. J gave up 3 bases and V 0 bases, and 6 bases lay outside the gene matches. The CDR3 runs to 16 residues. In germline, CDR1 is LGHNA, CDR2 YNFKEQ. The CDR3 region has the DNA TGTGCCAGCAGCCAAGATCCGGGGACAGGGAGCTACGAGCAGTACTTC. Protein product: CASSQDPGTGSYEQYF.

The DNA of the CDR3 is TGTGCCAGCAGTGAGGCCGCAGGGGGCGCGGGACCTAACTATGGCTACACCTTC. Protein: CASSEAAGGAGPNYGYTF. This chain links TRBV6-4 with TRBJ1-2; 8 bases agree with TRBD1. The CDR3 has 18 residues. The V gene's germline CDR1 is MRHNA and CDR2 SNTAGT. The V segment lost 3 bases and the J segment 0 bases; nucleotides outside the gene matches: 12.

On this clone: The sample carries other DNA sequences with the same CDR3. The CDR3 reads CASSRGTANTEAFF. The CDR3, as DNA: TGTGCCAGCAGCCGAGGGACAGCGAACACTGAAGCTTTCTTT. This chain uses TRBV6-5 with TRBJ1-1, with TRBD1 matching over 7 bases. Trimming at V came to 6 bases and at J to 1 base, leaving 5 bases not matched to a gene. This CDR3 comprises 14 residues. Germline CDR1 MNHEY, CDR2 SVGAGI.

V usage is TRBV18 and J usage is TRBJ1-2; D is unclear. The CDR3 spans 12 residues. Germline V gene sequence: CDR1 KGHSH, CDR2 LQKENI. With 3 bases removed from V and 8 bases from J, the gap between germline ends came to 10 bases. As DNA, the CDR3 is TGTGCCAGCTCACCTGGAGCCGTAGGCTACACCTTC. Its translation is CASSPGAVGYTF.

The rearrangement joins TRBV19 to TRBJ2-7; D might be TRBD2 (6 bases). The CDR3 sequence is 13 residues long. Trimming stripped 6 bases from V and 6 bases from J, with 15 bases between. The germline V gene has CDR1 LNHDA and CDR2 SQIVND (reference sequence). The CDR3 bases are TGTGCCAGTAGCCGTAAGGGAGCGGGCGAGCAGTACTTC. This gives the protein CASSRKGAGEQYF.

This clone was found a few times. The chain joins TRBV7-9 to TRBJ2-5, with a possible D match to TRBD1 (7 bases). This CDR3 region has 13 residues. The ends were cut back, 3 bases at V and 4 bases at J, with 9 bases in the middle. CDR1 SEHNR and CDR2 FQNEAQ come from the germline V gene (reference sequence). CDR3 coding DNA: TGTGCCAGCAGCTTTCAGGGGGGAGAGACCCAGTACTTC. It yields the protein CASSFQGGETQYF.

V usage is TRBV4-3 and J usage is TRBJ2-7, with TRBD2 as a possible D gene (6 bases). CDR1 and CDR2 (germline): LGHNA, YSLEER. V gave up 1 base and J gave up 5 bases, with 15 bases separating them. The CDR3 has 15 residues. CDR3 region: CASSQVGGEQHEQYF. The DNA for the CDR3 is TGCGCCAGCAGCCAAGTGGGCGGGGAGCAACACGAGCAGTACTTC.

CDR3 in DNA: TGCGCCAGCAGAGAACCTAAAAGCGGGAGCGGATACAATGAGCAGTTCTTC. It specifies CASREPKSGSGYNEQFF. The chain combines TRBV10-1 with TRBJ2-1, with 8 bases identical to TRBD2. V lost 6 bases and J lost 4; bases outside the gene matches: 14. This CDR3 has 17 residues. Germline CDR1 and CDR2: WNHNN and SYGVQD (reference sequence).

V gene TRBV19 combines with J gene TRBJ2-5; 11 bases map to TRBD2. CDR3 length: 16 residues. V was pared by 5 bases and J by 3 bases, with 8 bases of the junction left unmatched. The germline V gene encodes CDR1 LNHDA and CDR2 SQIVND (reference sequence). CDR3 nucleotide sequence: TGTGCCAGTAGTCACTTCGGACTAGCGGGCAAAGAGACCCAGTACTTC. Protein: CASSHFGLAGKETQYF.

Details on this clone: The junction departs from the called germline gene at one end, perhaps through a read error. The gene calls are TRBV7-9 and TRBJ1-5; perhaps TRBD1 as D (5 bases). The CDR3 totals 12 residues. Germline-derived CDR1 and CDR2 are SEHNR and FQNEAQ (reference sequence). Here the CDR3 reads CSSSLDGGPQHF. CDR3 nucleotide sequence: TGTTCCAGCAGCTTAGACGGGGGGCCCCAGCATTTT. Drawing the rest from reference TRBV7-9 and TRBJ1-5, the complete variable domain is DTGVSQNPRHKITKRGQNVTFRCDPISEHNRLYWYRQTLGQGPEFLTYFQNEAQLEKSRLLSDRFSAERPKGSFSTLEIQRTEQGDSAMYLCSSSLDGGPQHFGDGTRLSIL.

The chain employs TRBV7-3 and TRBJ1-1; TRBD1 agrees at 9 bases. The CDR3 runs 16 residues. The trim removed 5 bases at V and 0 bases at J, leaving 7 bases unmatched. The germline V gene has CDR1 SGHTA and CDR2 FQGTGA. CDR3 region: CASSPLTGGLNTEAFF. For the CDR3, the DNA is TGTGCCAGCAGCCCTCTGACAGGGGGGCTGAACACTGAAGCTTTCTTT. Full variable domain (remainder filled in from reference TRBV7-3 and TRBJ1-1): GAGVSQTPSNKVTEKGKYVELRCDPISGHTALYWYRQSLGQGPEFLIYFQGTGAADDSGLPNDRFFAVRPEGSVSTLKIQRTERGDSAVYLCASSPLTGGLNTEAFFGQGTRLTVV.

The gene calls are TRBV9 and TRBJ2-7, with D uncertain. V lost 3 bases and J lost 0, with 13 bases in between. CDR1 is SGDLS, CDR2 YYNGEE, per germline. CDR3 length equals 15 residues. The CDR3 DNA reads as TGTGCCAGCAGCGAAGCCGCGCGTCCCTCCTACGAGCAGTACTTC. This translates into CASSEAARPSYEQYF.

The J gene is TRBJ1-4, the V gene TRBV7-2, with D possibly being TRBD1 (6 bases). The CDR3 spans 15 residues. The germline V gene has CDR1 SGHTA and CDR2 FQGNSA. V lost 5 bases to trimming and J lost 10 bases, with 20 bases between them. The CDR3 nucleotides read TGTGCCAGCAGCCCTGACACCGGGACACAAAGAAAACTGTTTTTT. Translation gives CASSPDTGTQRKLFF.